This T cell receptor (beta chain) was profiled in a study of blood T cell repertoires in COVID-19. Turning to the study itself: COVID-19 samples from acute and convalescent phases originated in the United States, Italy and Spain. T cells, B-cell-depleted T cells, or PBMCs supplied cDNA or gDNA.

Original handling: Amplification from reference gene primers served as the basis for estimated nucleated cell counts. Only in-frame clones appear in the TCRdb table, and some are missing; sequencing was by immunoSEQ multiplex PCR. That table gives V, J and clone size, and the DNA gave D and trimming. The sample has 64,000 or so clones; approximately 80% are singletons. Germline V lookup: CDR1 SNHLY, CDR2 FYNNEI. V was pared by 5 bases and J by 5 bases, with 6 bases of the junction left unmatched. CDR3 length: 14 residues. V gene TRBV2 combines with J gene TRBJ1-1; 9 bases agree with TRBD1. Sequences were obtained from peripheral blood. The sequence derives from a man at least 80 years old with acute or convalescent COVID-19. The CDR3 sequence is CASSLRTGETEAFF. The CDR3 DNA follows: TGTGCCAGCAGTCTTCGGACAGGGGAGACTGAAGCTTTCTTT.